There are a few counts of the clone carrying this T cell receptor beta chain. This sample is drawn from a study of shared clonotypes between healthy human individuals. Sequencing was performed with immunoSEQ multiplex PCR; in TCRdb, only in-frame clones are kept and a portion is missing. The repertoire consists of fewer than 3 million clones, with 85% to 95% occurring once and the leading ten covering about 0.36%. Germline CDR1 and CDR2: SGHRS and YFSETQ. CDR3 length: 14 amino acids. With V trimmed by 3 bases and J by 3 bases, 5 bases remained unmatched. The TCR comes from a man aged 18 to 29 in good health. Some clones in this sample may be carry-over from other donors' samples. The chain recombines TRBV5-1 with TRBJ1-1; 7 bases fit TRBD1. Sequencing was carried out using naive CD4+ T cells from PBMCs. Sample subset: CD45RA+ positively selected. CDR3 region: CASSWLTGDTEAFF. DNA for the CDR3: TGCGCCAGCAGCTGGCTAACAGGGGACACTGAAGCTTTCTTT.